Following are 20 T cell receptor beta chains from one sample sequenced in a study of T-cell memory formation after mild COVID-19. MiXCR, applied by TCRdb to the 5' RACE reads, yields one record per CDR3 protein. The repertoire holds over 300,000 distinct CDR3 sequences, with about 20% as singletons. Sequences were obtained from PBMCs or a T cell subset sorted from them (not recorded which). The receptors shown here come from a young man who had mild COVID-19 (a few samples of this study predate the infection). Cell type and time point are not known.

This clonotype occurred a few times. The chain uses TRBV7-2 and TRBJ2-5; 7 bases line up with TRBD2. Germline CDR1 SGHTA, CDR2 FQGNSA. V lost 7 bases and J lost 2; bases outside the gene matches: 4. This CDR3 has 13 amino acids. CDR3 loop: CASTRGGQETQYF. For the CDR3, the DNA is TGTGCCAGCACTCGCGGGGGACAAGAGACCCAGTACTTC. The full variable domain, in which reference TRBV7-2 and TRBJ2-5 provide the parts outside the CDR3, is GAGVSQSPSNKVTEKGKDVELRCDPISGHTALYWYRQSLGQGLEFLIYFQGNSAPDKSGLPSDRFSAERTGGSVSTLTIQRTQQEDSAVYLCASTRGGQETQYFGPGTRLLVL.

The chain couples TRBV6-1 to TRBJ1-1; 7 bases map to TRBD1. CDR3 length equals 14 residues. CDR1 is MNHNS, CDR2 SASEGT, per germline. The trim removed 3 bases at V and 4 bases at J, leaving 5 bases unmatched. This CDR3 reads CASSDTDRTTEAFF. In DNA, the CDR3 is TGTGCCAGCAGTGACACGGACAGGACCACTGAAGCTTTCTTT.

This clonotype was detected only a few times. The chain carries TRBV20-1 and TRBJ1-6, with D maybe TRBD1 (5 bases). V lost 1 base and J lost 17, with 15 bases in between. Per the germline V gene, CDR1 is DFQATT and CDR2 is SNEGSKA (reference sequence). This CDR3 region has 12 residues. CDR3 loop: CSARVGQGLIHF. CDR3 coding DNA: TGCAGTGCTAGAGTCGGGCAGGGCCTAATCCACTTT.

This clonotype showed up many times. J is TRBJ1-1 and V is TRBV24-1, with D unresolved. The germline gives CDR1 KGHDR, CDR2 SFDVKD. V was pared by 2 bases and J by 4 bases, with 7 bases between. The CDR3 consists of 13 residues. In DNA form, the CDR3 reads TGTGCCACCAGTGATTCCGGGCTCACTGAAGCTTTCTTT. Protein sequence: CATSDSGLTEAFF.

In this sample, this clonotype turned up a few times. The V and J genes are TRBV7-9 and TRBJ2-5; 9 bases line up with TRBD1. The germline CDR1 and CDR2 sequences are SEHNR and FQNEAQ (reference sequence). V trimming: 5 bases; J trimming: 5 bases; junction bases outside the gene matches: 9. The CDR3 consists of 15 residues. CDR3 nucleotides: TGTGCCAGCAGCCCACGGACAGGGGAAGTGGAGACCCAGTACTTC. It is translated as CASSPRTGEVETQYF.

The chain couples TRBV5-1 to TRBJ2-3; TRBD2 matches at 10 bases. The ends lost 4 bases at V and 2 bases at J; junction bases unmatched: 10. CDR1 and CDR2 (germline): SGHRS, YFSETQ. CDR3 size: 17 residues. CDR3 nucleotides: TGCGCCAGCAGCCGGAGGGCTAGCGGGGGAACCACAGATACGCAGTATTTT. Protein: CASSRRASGGTTDTQYF.

This chain links TRBV20-1 with TRBJ1-1; D ambiguous. The V gene's germline CDR1 is DFQATT and CDR2 SNEGSKA (reference sequence). The length of the CDR3 is 14 residues. Trimming stripped 0 bases from V and 4 bases from J, with 12 bases between. CDR3: CSARDRRGSTEAFF. For the CDR3, the DNA is TGCAGTGCTAGAGATCGTCGGGGTAGCACTGAAGCTTTCTTT.

The rearrangement uses TRBV6-2 or TRBV6-3 and TRBJ1-1; 7 bases are shared with TRBD1. The CDR3 spans 15 residues. V shed 0 bases, J shed 4 bases, and the junction held 5 bases outside the gene matches. Germline V gives CDR1 MNHEY, CDR2 SVGEGT. Here the CDR3 DNA reads TGTGCCAGCAGTTACTCTGGGACAGAGCGCACTGAAGCTTTCTTT. It translates to CASSYSGTERTEAFF.

V usage is TRBV6-6 and J usage is TRBJ2-7; TRBD1 matches 9 bases. The V gene end was trimmed by 7 bases and the J gene end by 3 bases; junction bases not matched to a gene: 13. The CDR3 sequence is 16 residues long. Germline CDR1 and CDR2: MNHNY and SVGAGI (reference sequence). In DNA form, the CDR3 reads TGTGCCAGCACCTCTGAGGGAGACAGGGGGGACTACGAGCAGTACTTC. Translation: CASTSEGDRGDYEQYF.

This clonotype has more than one count but fewer than ten. This chain uses TRBV6-2 or TRBV6-3 with TRBJ1-2, with D possibly matching TRBD1 (6 bases). CDR1 is MNHEY, CDR2 SVGEGT, per germline. The CDR3 runs 14 residues. Trimming shortened V by 5 bases and J by 2 bases, and 12 bases separated the two germline ends. In DNA form, the CDR3 reads TGTGCCAGCAGTACCTTCAGGGGAAACTATGGCTACACCTTC. It is translated as CASSTFRGNYGYTF.

The J gene is TRBJ1-6, the V gene TRBV7-9, with 7 bases matching TRBD1. In germline, CDR1 is SEHNR, CDR2 FQNEAQ (reference sequence). V trimming: 1 base; J trimming: 8 bases; junction bases outside the gene matches: 5. The CDR3 runs 15 residues. CDR3 sequence: CASSLVRQGDSPLHF. CDR3 bases: TGTGCCAGCAGCTTAGTTCGACAGGGAGATTCACCCCTCCACTTT.

This clonotype was detected many times. The rearrangement joins TRBV7-2 to TRBJ2-2, with D tentatively TRBD1 or TRBD2 (6 bases each). CDR1 and CDR2 (germline): SGHTA, FQGNSA. V was shortened by 5 bases and J by 9 bases, with 16 bases between the two germline ends. The CDR3 contains 14 residues. The CDR3: CASSAIGGEWELFF. CDR3 coding DNA: TGTGCCAGCAGCGCAATCGGGGGCGAGTGGGAGCTGTTTTTT.

V and J are TRBV7-9 and TRBJ2-3; possible D gene TRBD2, 5 bases. Trimming removed 2 bases from V and 5 bases from J, with 20 bases in between. Germline assignment: CDR1 SEHNR and CDR2 FQNEAQ (reference sequence). The CDR3 has 17 amino acids. The CDR3 loop is CASSLLAPVTREDTQYF. CDR3 nucleotides: TGTGCCAGCAGCTTACTCGCACCGGTTACACGGGAAGATACGCAGTATTTT.

This clonotype was found a few times. An end of the junction does not agree with germline; a read error may underlie this. This chain joins TRBV7-2 and TRBJ2-5, with 9 bases identical to TRBD2. Germline V gene data show CDR1 as SGHTA and CDR2 as FQGNSA. The CDR3 sequence is 14 residues long. The CDR3 DNA sequence: TGTGCCAGCAGCGTAGCGGGGGTACGAAAGACCCAGTACTTC. Residues: CASSVAGVRKTQYF.

This sequence joins TRBV30 and TRBJ2-2, with TRBD2 as a possible D gene (6 bases). Per germline, CDR1 GTSNPN and CDR2 SVGIG (reference sequence). CDR3 length: 15 amino acids. V lost 2 bases and J lost 6, with 16 bases in between. CDR3 region: CAWSPVGRLSGELFF. CDR3 sequence (DNA): TGTGCCTGGAGTCCAGTAGGGAGGTTATCCGGGGAGCTGTTTTTT.

V gene TRBV20-1 combines with J gene TRBJ1-5; D unresolved. Trimming stripped 0 bases from V and 3 bases from J, with 12 bases between. The CDR3 loop spans 15 amino acids. Germline V gives CDR1 DFQATT, CDR2 SNEGSKA (reference sequence). The CDR3 protein is CSARDIVRDNQPQHF. The DNA for the CDR3 is TGCAGTGCTAGAGATATAGTCCGGGACAATCAGCCCCAGCATTTT.

This clonotype was counted a few times. The V call is TRBV15, the J call TRBJ2-2; TRBD1 aligns across 9 bases. Germline loops: CDR1 LNHNV, CDR2 YYDKDF (reference sequence). The CDR3 contains 16 residues. The V gene end was trimmed by 1 base and the J gene end by 1 base; junction bases not matched to a gene: 1. In DNA form, the CDR3 reads TGTGCCACCAGCAGAGGACAGGGGGTGAACACCGGGGAGCTGTTTTTT. Amino acids: CATSRGQGVNTGELFF.

This clonotype has just a few counts. The CDR3 sequence: CASSYANTGEQYF. CDR3 coding DNA: TGTGCCAGCAGTTACGCTAATACGGGCGAGCAGTACTTC. This chain connects TRBV6-2 or TRBV6-3 to TRBJ2-7; no firm D call. Trimming shortened V by 2 bases and J by 6 bases, and 11 bases separated the two germline ends. This CDR3 is built from 13 residues. Germline CDR1 is MNHEY and CDR2 is SVGEGT.

The chain joins TRBV5-1 to TRBJ2-3, with TRBD1 as a possible D gene (5 bases). This CDR3 spans 13 amino acids. The germline CDR1 and CDR2 sequences are SGHRS and YFSETQ. With 3 bases removed from V and 4 bases from J, the gap between germline ends came to 9 bases. CDR3 in amino acids: CASSSLGADTQYF. CDR3 in DNA: TGCGCCAGCAGCTCGCTAGGGGCAGATACGCAGTATTTT. Drawing the rest from reference TRBV5-1 and TRBJ2-3, the complete variable domain is KAGVTQTPRYLIKTRGQQVTLSCSPISGHRSVSWYQQTPGQGLQFLFEYFSETQRNKGNFPGRFSGRQFSNSRSEMNVSTLELGDSALYLCASSSLGADTQYFGPGTRLTVL.

V is TRBV12-3 or TRBV12-4 and J is TRBJ1-5, with TRBD1 matching 7 bases. The V gene end was trimmed by 5 bases and the J gene end by 9 bases; junction bases not matched to a gene: 10. This CDR3 spans 14 amino acids. Here the CDR3 reads CASSGTAQGLPQHF. CDR3 coding DNA: TGTGCCAGCAGTGGGACAGCACAGGGGTTGCCCCAGCATTTT.